The present T cell receptor beta chain was sequenced within a study of control samples from healthy donors and cancer patients (dated by TCRdb to 2019 to 2021). A note on this clone: This clone's antigen is unknown. No quality values exist for individual bases; no much larger clone is one base distant.

Measured from the cysteine to the valine, the CDR3 is 12 residues long. Kept here is only the CDR3 DNA, which spans 36 bases and is read in frame from base 1. CDR1 and CDR2, per the germline V gene (reference sequence), are LGHDT and YNNKEL. The V end loses 0 bases and the J end loses 5 bases, and a stretch of 5 bases separates them. Libraries came from the immunoSEQ multiplex PCR assay. Imported from immuneACCESS, the table was reduced by TCRdb to in-frame sequences with V and J called. These copies leave out some clones; in studies compared against another copy, an unresolved V gene accounts for under half, and the cause of the remainder is not known. This sample lists 95,000 to 100,000 clones; roughly 91% were detected once. The ten largest clones take up approximately 8.3% of the sample.

In this chain, TRBV3-1 (or the pseudogene TRBV3-2) is recombined with TRBJ2-7; the D gene identity is not certain. The TCR sequence derives from a man younger than 45 in good health. The specimen was blood. The CDR3 region: CASSQEGHEQYV. The DNA is as follows: TGTGCCAGCAGCCAAGAGGGCCACGAGCAGTACGTC.